This T cell receptor beta chain emerged from a study of cytomegalovirus exposure and HLA in healthy donors. Study background: An earlier analysis found fewer than 120 million unique TCR beta sequences from around 180 million T cells.

Healthy individuals who donated bone marrow served as the donors. Comments on this clone: Its antigen is currently unknown.

Germline assignment: CDR1 SGHRS and CDR2 YFSETQ. V was clipped by 4 bases and J by 3 bases, with 13 bases between them. The CDR3 has 15 amino acids. Notes on the study in general: Analyzed later, most CMV-associated TCR beta chains appeared HLA-restricted.

Primers included in the PCR were 60 Vbeta and 13 Jbeta primers. The method was immunoSEQ multiplex PCR; TCRdb's version includes in-frame clones alone and lacks a portion of them. The sample has around 110,000 clones; roughly three quarters are singletons. The clonotype originates from a man younger than 45 in good health and CMV-seropositive. The sequenced sample consisted of PBMCs. The chain carries TRBV5-1 and TRBJ2-2; the D gene is possibly TRBD1 (6 bases). Here the CDR3 reads CASSEPGHHTGELFF. For the CDR3, the DNA is TGCGCCAGCAGCGAGCCGGGACACCACACCGGGGAGCTGTTTTTT.